The 25 T cell receptor beta chains presented below share a single source sample, sequenced in a study of neurological immune-mediated disorders. TCRdb reanalysed the 5' RACE reads using MiXCR and keeps one entry per CDR3 protein. This table has 50,000 to 75,000 distinct CDR3 sequences, 9.5% to 15% appearing once. Sequenced input: PBMCs. The receptors originated from a woman aged 55-69 years with HTLV-1-associated myelopathy (HAM/TSP).

This clonotype was recorded many times. The CDR3 is CASSPVSRAGGYEQYF. Here the CDR3 DNA reads TGCGCCAGCAGCCCCGTCTCGCGAGCAGGGGGGTACGAGCAGTACTTC. The V call is TRBV5-1, the J call TRBJ2-7, with a possible D match to TRBD1 (7 bases). Trimming stripped 4 bases from V and 4 bases from J, with 21 bases between. Germline V gene lookup returns CDR1 SGHRS and CDR2 YFSETQ. CDR3 length equals 16 residues.

Ten or more counts support this clonotype. This chain uses TRBV5-1 with TRBJ2-5; D ambiguous. Germline lookup yields CDR1 SGHRS and CDR2 YFSETQ. The CDR3 is made up of 13 amino acids. Trimming cost V 4 bases and J 0 bases, with 7 bases left between them. CDR3 sequence reads: CASSLTHQETQYF. The CDR3 DNA follows: TGCGCCAGCAGCCTGACTCACCAAGAGACCCAGTACTTC.

This clonotype was seen many times. The chain carries TRBV12-3 or TRBV12-4 and TRBJ1-2, with 7 bases aligning to TRBD1. After removal of 4 bases from V and 2 bases from J, the junction contained 1 base not matched to a gene. The CDR3 consists of 13 residues. Here the CDR3 DNA reads TGTGCCAGCAGTTCGACAGGGAACTATGGCTACACCTTC. This sequence encodes CASSSTGNYGYTF.

In this sample, this clonotype turned up many times. This chain links TRBV7-8 with TRBJ2-7; TRBD2 matches 9 bases. V shed 1 base, J shed 3 bases, and the junction held 7 bases outside the gene matches. The CDR3 has 16 residues. Looked up from germline, CDR1 is SGHVS and CDR2 is FQNEAQ. The CDR3 loop reads CASSLEPAGGFYEQYF. The CDR3 nucleotides are TGTGCCAGCAGCTTAGAACCAGCGGGAGGTTTCTACGAGCAGTACTTC.

This clonotype was seen many times. CDR3 loop: CASSRWIGGYGYTF. CDR3 bases: TGTGCCAGCAGCCGTTGGATTGGGGGCTATGGCTACACCTTC. The rearrangement links TRBV21-1 to TRBJ1-2; the table's D call TRBD1 went unverified against the DNA. TRBV21-1 is termed a pseudogene. The CDR3 has 14 amino acids.

Only a few counts were recorded for this clonotype. The CDR3 here is CASSLSSGRNEQFF. The DNA for the CDR3 is TGCGCCAGCAGCTTGAGTAGCGGGAGGAATGAGCAGTTCTTC. The gene calls are TRBV5-1 and TRBJ2-1; TRBD2 matches 10 bases. V lost 1 base to trimming and J lost 7 bases; unmatched junction nucleotides: 2. Germline V CDR1 and CDR2: SGHRS, YFSETQ. The length of the CDR3 is 14 residues. Complete variable domain (other parts from reference TRBV5-1 and TRBJ2-1): KAGVTQTPRYLIKTRGQQVTLSCSPISGHRSVSWYQQTPGQGLQFLFEYFSETQRNKGNFPGRFSGRQFSNSRSEMNVSTLELGDSALYLCASSLSSGRNEQFFGPGTRLTVL.

This clonotype was observed many times. This chain joins TRBV12-3 or TRBV12-4 and TRBJ1-1, with 7 bases matching TRBD1. V lost 2 bases, J lost 5 bases, and 2 bases stayed unmatched. This CDR3 contains 13 residues. Here the CDR3 DNA reads TGTGCCAGCAGTTTACAGGGGGGGACTGAAGCTTTCTTT. Protein: CASSLQGGTEAFF.

The table lists this clonotype with many counts. The CDR3 protein is CASSLDRGRYNEQFF. CDR3 DNA sequence: TGTGCCAGCAGCTTAGATCGGGGGCGGTACAATGAGCAGTTCTTC. The chain has TRBV11-2 and TRBJ2-1; D tentatively reads TRBD1 or TRBD2 (6 bases each). The CDR3 runs 15 residues. Trimming removed 0 bases from V and 4 bases from J, with 10 bases in between. Germline V CDR1 and CDR2: SGHAT, FQNNGV.

This clonotype was seen ten or more times. The chain employs TRBV6-5 and TRBJ2-6; TRBD1 is a possible D gene (6 bases). Germline assignment: CDR1 MNHEY and CDR2 SVGAGI. V lost 6 bases to trimming and J lost 1 base, with 13 bases between them. The CDR3 covers 16 residues. The CDR3 bases are TGTGCCAGCAGACCCGGCACAGGGTCTGGGGCCAACGTCCTGACTTTC. This sequence encodes CASRPGTGSGANVLTF.

This clonotype was detected only a few times. This rearrangement joins TRBV6-1 to TRBJ2-7; D remains ambiguous. CDR1 and CDR2 (germline): MNHNS, SASEGT. The CDR3 sequence is 14 residues long. The V end was cut by 1 base, the J end by 0 bases, with 7 bases between. CDR3 protein: CASSEGLLSYEQYF. DNA for the CDR3: TGTGCCAGCAGTGAAGGGCTCCTCTCCTACGAGCAGTACTTC.

V gene TRBV29-1 combines with J gene TRBJ2-3; TRBD1 agrees at 8 bases. The CDR3 sequence is 13 residues long. Trimming removed 7 bases from V and 15 bases from J; junction bases left unmatched: 18. CDR1 and CDR2 from the germline V gene are SQVTM and ANQGSEA. CDR3 loop: CSARTGLVDTNYF. As DNA, the CDR3 is TGCAGCGCTAGGACAGGGCTCGTGGATACGAATTATTTT.

In this sample, this clonotype turned up many times. The chain links TRBV20-1 to TRBJ2-7; D may correspond to TRBD1 or TRBD2 (5 bases each). V was cut by 6 bases and J by 4 bases, with 16 bases left in between. From germline, CDR1 is DFQATT and CDR2 SNEGSKA (reference sequence). The CDR3 is 13 amino acids. The CDR3 sequence: CSAARDRGYEQYF. The CDR3 DNA follows: TGCAGTGCCGCTCGGGACCGCGGGTACGAGCAGTACTTC.

The V and J genes are TRBV6-6 and TRBJ2-7; TRBD2 is a possible D gene (6 bases). This CDR3 has 13 residues. Deletions cut 6 bases from V and 2 bases from J, with 11 bases between. CDR1 is MNHNY and CDR2 is SVGAGI in the germline V gene (reference sequence). Written as DNA, the CDR3 is TGTGCCAGCAGCCCCCCGGGGGCCTACGAGCAGTACTTC. It codes for CASSPPGAYEQYF.

This clonotype was picked up many times. V and J are TRBV20-1 and TRBJ2-3; D gene uncertain. From germline, CDR1 is DFQATT and CDR2 SNEGSKA (reference sequence). With 0 bases removed from V and 2 bases from J, the gap between germline ends came to 18 bases. The CDR3 length is 17 residues. The CDR3 nucleotides read TGCAGTGCTAGAGATCAAGGCAGGCTATCCTCCACAGATACGCAGTATTTT. This translates into CSARDQGRLSSTDTQYF.

This clonotype was found many times. The rearrangement joins TRBV4-1 to TRBJ2-5, with 9 bases fitting TRBD2. The V and J ends lost 4 bases and 5 bases, in that order; junction bases with no gene match: 11. CDR3 length: 16 residues. CDR1 MGHRA and CDR2 YSYEKL come from the germline V gene. In nucleotides, the CDR3 is TGCGCCAGCAGCCCATCCCAGCCGGGACTAGCCGAGACCCAGTACTTC. It specifies CASSPSQPGLAETQYF.

This clonotype was found a few times. The V gene is TRBV18, the J gene TRBJ2-3, with 12 bases that match TRBD2. Germline CDR1 is KGHSH and CDR2 is LQKENI. The CDR3 is made up of 21 amino acids. The V segment lost 0 bases and the J segment 1 base; nucleotides outside the gene matches: 14. The CDR3: CASSPPADPSGRAVGTDTQYF. CDR3 bases: TGTGCCAGCTCACCACCGGCGGACCCTAGCGGGAGGGCCGTCGGCACAGATACGCAGTATTTT.

In its sample, this clonotype was seen many times. The chain has TRBV20-1 and TRBJ1-2, with D possibly TRBD1 on 6 matching bases. V was pared by 6 bases and J by 1 base, with 18 bases between. Looked up from germline, CDR1 is DFQATT and CDR2 is SNEGSKA (reference sequence). The CDR3 runs to 15 residues. This CDR3 reads CSAKNTGKINYGYTF. In DNA form, the CDR3 reads TGCAGTGCGAAAAATACAGGGAAAATTAACTATGGCTACACCTTC.

The sample holds many counts of this clonotype. This chain connects TRBV29-1 to TRBJ1-2; D remains ambiguous. The CDR3 is 13 amino acids. Trimming took 4 bases from V and 5 from J, leaving 14 bases between them. The germline V gene has CDR1 SQVTM and CDR2 ANQGSEA. DNA of the CDR3: TGCAGCGTTGCGCAGCAATCCCAATATGGCTACACCTTC. This codes for CSVAQQSQYGYTF.

This clonotype was counted at least ten times. The CDR3 coding sequence is TGTGCCAGCAGCCAAGATTTGGGTCAAAAATCCAATGGCTACACCTTC. Translation: CASSQDLGQKSNGYTF. The genes are TRBV3-1 and TRBJ1-2; D gene uncertain. The germline V gene has CDR1 LGHDT and CDR2 YNNKEL (reference sequence). The CDR3 has 16 residues. V was pared by 0 bases and J by 6 bases, with 17 bases between.

The table lists this clonotype with many counts. This chain uses TRBV5-5 with TRBJ2-1; 10 bases match TRBD2. V dropped 4 bases and J dropped 2; count of bases not matched to a gene: 9. This CDR3 is 17 amino acids long. The germline V gene encodes CDR1 SGHKS and CDR2 YYEKEE (reference sequence). CDR3 region: CASSQDLSGRAYNEQFF. CDR3 coding DNA: TGTGCCAGCAGCCAAGATCTAAGCGGGAGGGCCTACAATGAGCAGTTCTTC. The complete variable domain, with remaining parts taken from reference TRBV5-5 and TRBJ2-1, reads DAGVTQSPTHLIKTRGQQVTLRCSPISGHKSVSWYQQVLGQGPQFIFQYYEKEERGRGNFPDRFSARQFPNYSSELNVNALLLGDSALYLCASSQDLSGRAYNEQFFGPGTRLTVL.

This clonotype has ten or more counts. V usage is TRBV12-5 and J usage is TRBJ2-1; D unclear. The CDR3 consists of 12 residues. CDR1 LGHNT and CDR2 FRNRAP come from the germline V gene. Between the trimmed V and J ends, which lost 3 bases and 7 bases, there was a span of 7 bases. CDR3 DNA sequence: TGTGCTAGTGGTTTCGGGTGGAATGAGCAGTTCTTC. It is translated as CASGFGWNEQFF.

This clonotype was seen once. The J gene is TRBJ2-7, the V gene TRBV5-1, with D possibly TRBD1 on 5 matching bases. Trimming left V 4 bases short and J 1 base short, with 12 bases between. Germline CDR1 reads SGHRS; CDR2 reads YFSETQ. The CDR3 extends over 14 amino acids. The chain's CDR3 is CASSRGHASYEQYF. CDR3 DNA sequence: TGCGCCAGCAGCCGCGGACATGCATCCTACGAGCAGTACTTC.

The rearrangement links TRBV5-1 to TRBJ2-1; D uncertain. This CDR3 is built from 11 residues. V was pared by 7 bases and J by 8 bases, with 10 bases between. The germline gives CDR1 SGHRS, CDR2 YFSETQ. The CDR3 sequence: CASLIRDEQFF. CDR3 DNA sequence: TGCGCCAGCTTGATTCGAGATGAGCAGTTCTTC.

Ten or more counts support this clonotype. CDR3 amino acids: CASSDDRNNQPQHF. In DNA form, the CDR3 reads TGTGCCAGCAGTGACGACAGGAACAATCAGCCCCAGCATTTT. V usage is TRBV25-1 and J usage is TRBJ1-5, with D possibly being TRBD1 (6 bases). The CDR3 length is 14 residues. Per the germline V gene, CDR1 is MGHDK and CDR2 is SYGVNS. V was trimmed by 3 bases and J by 3 bases, leaving 9 bases between them.

This clonotype has at least ten counts. This chain uses TRBV7-8 with TRBJ2-7; D is undetermined. Germline V lookup: CDR1 SGHVS, CDR2 FQNEAQ. The CDR3 is made up of 12 amino acids. V shed 6 bases and J shed 0 bases, with 6 bases lying between them. The CDR3 loop is CASSPHSYEQYF. In nucleotides, the CDR3 is TGTGCCAGCAGTCCCCACTCCTACGAGCAGTACTTC.